These 24 T cell receptor beta chains were all obtained from the same sample, sequenced in a study of T cell repertoires in cytomegalovirus infection. TCRdb processed the reads anew with MiXCR; each CDR3 protein has one entry. Of roughly 920,000 distinct CDR3 sequences in the sample, around 30% were seen once. Antigens for these TCRs are unknown. This material consisted of cultured CD8+ T cells from PBMCs, taken from culture after CMV antigen stimulation. These receptors were taken from a human donor in good health (CMV status not recorded). Some clones in this sample may be carry-over from other donors' samples.

This clonotype showed up just a few times. The V and J genes are TRBV24-1 and TRBJ2-1, with D tentatively TRBD1 (6 bases). This CDR3 is built from 13 residues. Germline CDR1 reads KGHDR; CDR2 reads SFDVKD. V was clipped by 4 bases and J by 7 bases, with 10 bases between them. CDR3 sequence: CATSDSGQNEQFF. The CDR3 region has the DNA TGTGCCACCAGTGACTCTGGACAGAATGAGCAGTTCTTC.

This clonotype was recorded only once. This CDR3 is CASSYSTSGSGELFF. In nucleotides, the CDR3 is TGTGCCAGCAGTTACTCGACTAGCGGGTCCGGGGAGCTGTTTTTT. The chain is built from TRBV6-2 or TRBV6-3 and TRBJ2-2; TRBD2 agrees at 10 bases. The V gene's germline CDR1 is MNHEY and CDR2 SVGEGT. The CDR3 spans 15 residues. V was clipped by 0 bases and J by 6 bases; unmatched bases: 1.

The chain joins TRBV5-4 to TRBJ2-1; TRBD1 or TRBD2 may be the D gene (5 bases each). The CDR3 sequence is 15 residues long. V lost 0 bases to trimming and J lost 5 bases, with 12 bases between them. Germline CDR1 reads SGHNT; CDR2 reads YYREEE (reference sequence). CDR3 nucleotides: TGTGCCAGCAGCTTGGCCGGGACCCGGGACAATGAGCAGTTCTTC. It yields the protein CASSLAGTRDNEQFF.

Notes on this clonotype: An end of the junction differs from the germline gene, which may be a read error. The CDR3 nucleotides are TGTGCCGGCAGTGAAGAGGGGGGCAGGAGCTCTGGAAACACCATATATTTT. Its translation is CAGSEEGGRSSGNTIYF. The chain couples TRBV6-1 to TRBJ1-3; a weak D match, TRBD1 (6 bases). CDR3 length equals 17 residues. Germline-derived CDR1 and CDR2 are MNHNS and SASEGT.

The chain employs TRBV28 and TRBJ2-2; perhaps TRBD1 as D (7 bases). The CDR3 consists of 16 residues. CDR1 and CDR2 (germline): MDHEN, SYDVKM. V was trimmed by 4 bases and J by 0 bases, leaving 12 bases between them. CDR3 DNA sequence: TGTGCCAGCAGTTCGTCAGGGGGGACGAACACCGGGGAGCTGTTTTTT. Amino acid sequence: CASSSSGGTNTGELFF.

This clonotype occurred many times. The chain links TRBV20-1 to TRBJ2-7, with 8 bases lining up with TRBD2. CDR3 length: 16 amino acids. CDR1 is DFQATT and CDR2 is SNEGSKA in the germline V gene (reference sequence). The V gene end was trimmed by 0 bases and the J gene end by 0 bases; junction bases not matched to a gene: 7. The CDR3 DNA sequence: TGCAGTGCTAGAGATGGACTAGCCATGAGCTCCTACGAGCAGTACTTC. Translated: CSARDGLAMSSYEQYF.

In this sample, this clonotype turned up many times. The chain couples TRBV7-8 to TRBJ2-6; D gene unclear. The V end lost 5 bases, the J end lost 1 base, and 6 bases lay between the germline ends. The CDR3 is 14 residues long. Germline V gene sequence: CDR1 SGHVS, CDR2 FQNEAQ. The CDR3 loop reads CASSPVSGANVLTF. The CDR3 DNA reads TGTGCCAGCAGCCCTGTTTCTGGGGCCAACGTCCTGACTTTC.

This clonotype was seen a few times. The V and J genes are TRBV7-6 and TRBJ2-1; possible D gene TRBD2, 5 bases. Germline assignment: CDR1 SGHVS and CDR2 FNYEAQ. V dropped 1 base and J dropped 6 bases, with 13 bases sitting between them. This CDR3 spans 15 amino acids. The CDR3 reads CASSLGRRPLNEQFF. The DNA for the CDR3 is TGTGCCAGCAGCTTAGGTCGGAGGCCTCTCAATGAGCAGTTCTTC.

In its sample, this clonotype was seen many times. This rearrangement joins TRBV6-5 to TRBJ1-1; 8 bases are shared with TRBD1. J gave up 1 base and V 0 bases, and 1 base lay outside the gene matches. CDR1 is MNHEY and CDR2 is SVGAGI in the germline V gene. The CDR3 loop spans 15 amino acids. CDR3 DNA sequence: TGTGCCAGCAGTTACTCTCAGGGGGCGAACACTGAAGCTTTCTTT. Translation: CASSYSQGANTEAFF.

The J gene is TRBJ1-5, the V gene TRBV4-1; tentative D call: TRBD1 (6 bases). The V end was cut by 1 base, the J end by 9 bases, with 10 bases between. CDR3 size: 13 residues. Germline assignment: CDR1 MGHRA and CDR2 YSYEKL. CDR3 DNA: TGCGCCAGCAGCCAAGGGGACATCGGGCCCCAGCATTTT. Its translation is CASSQGDIGPQHF.

This clonotype was counted a few times. CDR3 nucleotide sequence: TGTGCCAGCAGTTCGACCCCAGATCAGCCCCAGCATTTT. Its protein is CASSSTPDQPQHF. The chain uses TRBV12-3 or TRBV12-4 and TRBJ1-5; D not resolved. Trimming took off 4 bases at V and 5 bases at J, with 9 bases between the two ends. CDR3 length: 13 residues.

The chain couples TRBV19 to TRBJ2-1, with TRBD2 matching 8 bases. J gave up 5 bases and V 3 bases, and 6 bases lay outside the gene matches. The CDR3 extends over 15 amino acids. Germline V gene data show CDR1 as LNHDA and CDR2 as SQIVND (reference sequence). As DNA, the CDR3 is TGTGCCAGTAGTATCGGGGGGGCCTTCAACAATGAGCAGTTCTTC. This gives the protein CASSIGGAFNNEQFF.

CDR3 bases: TGTGCCAGCAGTTTAGGACAGGGTTTAGACACTGAAGCTTTCTTT. This gives the protein CASSLGQGLDTEAFF. V usage is TRBV12-3 or TRBV12-4 and J usage is TRBJ1-1; the match to TRBD1 covers 7 bases. V dropped 1 base and J dropped 3; count of bases not matched to a gene: 5. The CDR3 consists of 15 residues.

This clonotype was counted between two and nine times. This chain uses TRBV20-1 with TRBJ2-7; D is perhaps TRBD2 (6 bases). V was pared by 5 bases and J by 0 bases, with 14 bases between. Germline V CDR1 and CDR2: DFQATT, SNEGSKA (reference sequence). This CDR3 has 14 amino acids. The CDR3 DNA reads as TGCAGTGCTCCGGGGGACTGGGGCTCCTACGAGCAGTACGTC. Translation: CSAPGDWGSYEQYV.

This clonotype has a handful of counts. This chain links TRBV7-2 with TRBJ2-1, with no clear D. CDR1 SGHTA and CDR2 FQGNSA come from the germline V gene. The CDR3 is 14 amino acids. V dropped 1 base and J dropped 3 bases, with 7 bases sitting between them. CDR3 region: CASSLGKVYNEQFF. CDR3 in DNA: TGTGCCAGCAGCTTAGGTAAAGTCTACAATGAGCAGTTCTTC.

The V and J genes are TRBV27 and TRBJ2-1; the D is unclear. CDR3 length: 14 residues. CDR1 and CDR2 (germline): MNHEY, SMNVEV (reference sequence). V lost 10 bases and J lost 1, with 14 bases in between. CDR3 region: CATRPTGSYNEQFF. The CDR3 DNA sequence: TGTGCCACGAGGCCCACGGGTTCCTACAATGAGCAGTTCTTC.

The chain employs TRBV5-5 and TRBJ1-2, with 8 bases lining up with TRBD1. The length of the CDR3 is 12 residues. Germline V lookup: CDR1 SGHKS, CDR2 YYEKEE (reference sequence). Unmatched junction bases numbered 5, after V lost 6 bases and J lost 7 bases. The CDR3 spells CASKAGGSGYTF. The CDR3 DNA sequence: TGTGCCAGCAAGGCAGGGGGCTCTGGCTACACCTTC. Together with reference TRBV5-5 and TRBJ1-2, the CDR3 gives the full variable domain: DAGVTQSPTHLIKTRGQQVTLRCSPISGHKSVSWYQQVLGQGPQFIFQYYEKEERGRGNFPDRFSARQFPNYSSELNVNALLLGDSALYLCASKAGGSGYTFGSGTRLTVV.

This chain uses TRBV7-6 with TRBJ2-2; D is perhaps TRBD2 (6 bases). This CDR3 comprises 15 residues. V gave up 4 bases and J gave up 1 base, with 10 bases separating them. Germline V lookup: CDR1 SGHVS, CDR2 FNYEAQ. The CDR3 loop reads CASSWGGMNTGELFF. The CDR3 DNA reads TGTGCCAGCAGCTGGGGCGGGATGAACACCGGGGAGCTGTTTTTT.

The V gene is TRBV2, the J gene TRBJ2-3, with D maybe TRBD1 (6 bases). Germline CDR1 reads SNHLY; CDR2 reads FYNNEI. V was cut by 10 bases and J by 0 bases, with 14 bases left in between. The CDR3 loop spans 14 amino acids. CDR3 nucleotide sequence: TGTGCCACCCCGGGACAACTTAGCACAGATACGCAGTATTTT. It translates to CATPGQLSTDTQYF.

The J gene is TRBJ2-1, the V gene TRBV12-3 or TRBV12-4, with 8 bases fitting TRBD1. Trimming removed 7 bases from V and 7 bases from J; junction bases left unmatched: 15. This CDR3 is 16 amino acids long. The CDR3 is CASTARRDRKVNEQFF. Here the CDR3 DNA reads TGTGCCAGCACCGCCCGGAGGGACAGGAAGGTAAATGAGCAGTTCTTC.

DNA of the CDR3: TGTGCCAGCAGTCGAGGATTGAGCGGGGAGCTGTTTTTT. Translated: CASSRGLSGELFF. The rearrangement uses TRBV6-6 and TRBJ2-2; no firm D call. This CDR3 is built from 13 residues. Trimming took 5 bases from V and 7 from J, leaving 11 bases between them. Germline CDR1 is MNHNY and CDR2 is SVGAGI (reference sequence).

This chain uses TRBV9 with TRBJ2-4; tentative D call: TRBD2 (7 bases). Deletions cut 0 bases from V and 5 bases from J, with 12 bases between. This CDR3 comprises 15 residues. Germline V gene sequence: CDR1 SGDLS, CDR2 YYNGEE. Here the CDR3 reads CASSVGGGLQNIQYF. CDR3 in DNA: TGTGCCAGCAGCGTAGGCGGGGGCCTACAAAACATTCAGTACTTC.

In the case of this clonotype: Being one base from a much bigger clone, this may be a read error. This chain joins TRBV10-3 and TRBJ2-7; D unresolved. V was trimmed by 5 bases and J by 4 bases, leaving 0 bases between them. Germline values: CDR1 ENHRY, CDR2 SYGVKD. The CDR3 has 9 residues. This chain's CDR3 is CAISYEQYF. DNA of the CDR3: TGTGCCATCAGTTACGAGCAGTACTTC.

This clonotype occurred a few times. The chain links TRBV7-9 to TRBJ2-1, with TRBD1 as a possible D gene (5 bases). V was clipped by 3 bases and J by 12 bases, with 6 bases between them. CDR1 SEHNR and CDR2 FQNEAQ come from the germline V gene (reference sequence). The CDR3 sequence is 10 residues long. This CDR3 is CASSFQGQFF. DNA for the CDR3: TGTGCCAGCAGCTTCCAGGGGCAGTTCTTC.